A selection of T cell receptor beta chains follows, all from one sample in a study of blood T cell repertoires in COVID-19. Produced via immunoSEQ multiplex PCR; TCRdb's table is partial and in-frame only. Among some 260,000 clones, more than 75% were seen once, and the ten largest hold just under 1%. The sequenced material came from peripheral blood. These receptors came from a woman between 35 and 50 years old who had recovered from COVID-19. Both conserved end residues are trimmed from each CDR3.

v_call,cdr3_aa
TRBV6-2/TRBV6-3,ASSTGLTGANVLT
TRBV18,ASSPPAGDYNEQF
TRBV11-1,ASSRAGTGSSYEQY
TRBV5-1,ASSHSSGAYNEQF
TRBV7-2,ASRPQQGLGYT
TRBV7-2,ASSGGTDPYSNQPQH
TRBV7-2,ASSRTGTGDYGYT
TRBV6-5,ASRTRGAGELF
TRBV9,ASSTRGGWGQPQH
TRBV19,ASSRDRDKIEAF
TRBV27,ASSLALGGQF
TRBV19,ASSIGPWTLEQF
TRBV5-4,ASSLGGSSYNEQF
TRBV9,ASSGGGTMNTEAF
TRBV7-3,ASSTSGDNEQF
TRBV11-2,ASSPQAGGGYNEQF
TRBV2,ASSDSGRATEAF
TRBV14,ASSQGGQYNEKLF
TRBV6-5,ASSYSPSPNTGELF
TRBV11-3,ASSRSGRASDTQY
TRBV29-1,SARTRSEGEQF
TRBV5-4,ASRRYVGRAGPNYGYT
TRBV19,ASSSRDTKSYEQY
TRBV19,ASSIRSGGTNEKLF
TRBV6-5,ATAGTAGEKLF
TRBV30,AWSPGLAGDDTQY
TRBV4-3,ASSQDLTSGVGQF
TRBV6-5,ASTLGGGAGYGYT
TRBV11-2,ASSSLLGGTEAF